The next 9 T cell receptor beta chains were all read from a single sample in a study of T cells after yellow fever vaccination. TCRdb ran MiXCR on the 5' RACE reads and lists one entry per CDR3 protein. The sample gives hundreds of thousands of distinct CDR3 sequences, about 12% of which show up once; about 15% is in the top ten. Sequencing used PBMCs, obtained on the day of the yellow fever booster vaccination. These receptors were taken from a young man who received the YFV17D yellow fever vaccine.

Ten or more counts support this clonotype. The chain joins TRBV7-3 to TRBJ2-5; D remains unclear. Germline assignment: CDR1 SGHTA and CDR2 FQGTGA. This CDR3 region has 13 residues. V was cut by 1 base and J by 5 bases, with 8 bases left in between. The CDR3 coding sequence is TGTGCCAGCAGCTTAAAGGGTTTCGAGACCCAGTACTTC. It is translated as CASSLKGFETQYF. Complete variable domain (other parts from reference TRBV7-3 and TRBJ2-5): GAGVSQTPSNKVTEKGKYVELRCDPISGHTALYWYRQSLGQGPEFLIYFQGTGAADDSGLPNDRFFAVRPEGSVSTLKIQRTERGDSAVYLCASSLKGFETQYFGPGTRLLVL.

This clonotype was observed a handful of times. The genes are TRBV6-5 and TRBJ2-1, with D unclear. The ends were cut back, 6 bases at V and 9 bases at J, with 12 bases in the middle. The germline gives CDR1 MNHEY, CDR2 SVGAGI. This CDR3 is built from 12 residues. The CDR3 sequence is CASSTALSEQFF. CDR3 nucleotide sequence: TGTGCCAGCAGCACAGCCCTCTCTGAGCAGTTCTTC.

This clonotype has just a few counts. The chain links TRBV19 to TRBJ1-5; D not certain. Germline values: CDR1 LNHDA, CDR2 SQIVND (reference sequence). This CDR3 is 15 amino acids long. V was clipped by 3 bases and J by 6 bases, with 15 bases between them. The DNA of the CDR3 is TGTGCCAGTAGTATCCCTCCGGGAGGAAGTCAGCCCCAGCATTTT. Translated: CASSIPPGGSQPQHF.

Of note for this clonotype: This is likely a read error, given that the CDR3 carries no conserved phenylalanine or tryptophan at its end. It is unclear where the CDR3 begins or ends on the DNA, so no DNA is shown, and the CDR3 is as TCRdb lists it. The genes are TRBV28 and TRBJ2-7; the D segment call TRBD1 is taken from the table without a DNA check. Germline assignment: CDR1 MDHEN and CDR2 SYDVKM. Counting both end residues, the CDR3 totals 10 amino acids. CDR3 residues: CASSFRDSYS.

This clonotype appeared many times. This rearrangement joins TRBV24-1 to TRBJ2-3; TRBD2 agrees at 8 bases. With 7 bases clipped from V and 4 bases from J, the junction kept 6 bases outside the gene matches. Per germline, CDR1 KGHDR and CDR2 SFDVKD. CDR3 length equals 14 residues. Here the CDR3 DNA reads TGTGCCACCAGAGGAGCGGGAGTCGCAGATACGCAGTATTTT. It yields the protein CATRGAGVADTQYF.

The rearrangement joins TRBV7-2 to TRBJ2-3, with TRBD1 matching over 9 bases. V lost 8 bases, J lost 4 bases, and 7 bases stayed unmatched. Germline V gene data show CDR1 as SGHTA and CDR2 as FQGNSA. CDR3 length: 14 residues. The CDR3 nucleotides read TGTGCCAGCGTAATCACAGGGGGCGCAGATACGCAGTATTTT. This gives the protein CASVITGGADTQYF. The full variable domain, in which reference TRBV7-2 and TRBJ2-3 provide the parts outside the CDR3, is GAGVSQSPSNKVTEKGKDVELRCDPISGHTALYWYRQSLGQGLEFLIYFQGNSAPDKSGLPSDRFSAERTGGSVSTLTIQRTQQEDSAVYLCASVITGGADTQYFGPGTRLTVL.

As for this clonotype: Since a much larger clone is just one base distant, this may be a read error. The chain has TRBV4-1 and TRBJ2-2; perhaps TRBD1 as D (6 bases). There are 16 residues in the CDR3. V was trimmed by 5 bases and J by 4 bases, leaving 17 bases between them. Looked up from germline, CDR1 is MGHRA and CDR2 is YSYEKL. This CDR3 reads CASSEQFTGSTGELFF. The CDR3 coding sequence is TGCGCCAGCAGCGAACAATTTACAGGGAGCACCGGGGAGCTGTTTTTT.

Comment on this clonotype: A read error is likely, as this CDR3 ends without the conserved phenylalanine or tryptophan. The rearrangement links TRBV5-1 to TRBJ1-2; D is unclear. This CDR3 spans 14 amino acids. Trimming stripped 1 base from V and 2 bases from J, with 9 bases between. Germline CDR1 and CDR2: SGHRS and YFSETQ. Here the CDR3 reads CASSLTSGNYGYTI. The CDR3 DNA is TGCGCCAGCAGCTTGACATCGGGGAACTATGGCTACACCATC.

This clonotype was observed many times. The gene calls are TRBV7-2 and TRBJ2-2; unclear D gene. Germline CDR1 reads SGHTA; CDR2 reads FQGNSA. Deletions cut 6 bases from V and 1 base from J, with 6 bases between. The CDR3 is 13 residues long. The CDR3 region has the DNA TGTGCCAGCAGTCGATTGAACACCGGGGAGCTGTTTTTT. Its translation: CASSRLNTGELFF.